This T cell receptor (beta chain) was sequenced during a study of blood T cell repertoires in COVID-19. The CDR3 is 14 residues long. From germline, CDR1 is KGHDR and CDR2 SFDVKD. With V trimmed by 7 bases and J by 1 base, 3 bases remained unmatched. This table comes from immunoSEQ multiplex PCR, and its TCRdb copy is limited to in-frame clones, with some not included. The repertoire holds approximately 170,000 clones, around four fifths seen once, with about 14% in the top ten. V and J are TRBV24-1 and TRBJ1-1; TRBD1 matches 9 bases. What was sequenced was peripheral blood. This TCR was sampled from a woman aged 70-85 years with COVID-19, enrolled during active disease. CDR3 amino acids: CATRGTGKNTEAFF. The DNA of the CDR3 is TGTGCCACCAGGGGGACAGGGAAGAACACTGAAGCTTTCTTT.